This T cell receptor (beta chain) was sequenced in a study of OX40 agonist ivuxolimab in advanced cancers. Findings and caveats of the study: Partial responders at 0.1-3.0 mg/kg had among the lowest clonal expansion. Researchers did not establish what antigens the expanded peripheral T cells target.

V shed 4 bases and J shed 4 bases, with 16 bases lying between them. The germline V gene has CDR1 GTSNPN and CDR2 SVGIG (reference sequence). The length of the CDR3 is 14 residues. In regard to this clone: Antigen: not known.

Assay: immunoSEQ multiplex PCR; the TCRdb copy retains only in-frame clones and omits some. The sample records roughly 58,000 clones, about 82% being singletons. The specimen comprised CD4+ or CD8+ T cells sorted from blood, sampled in a trial of the OX40 agonist ivuxolimab. The J gene is TRBJ1-2, the V gene TRBV30, with TRBD1 as a possible D gene (5 bases). This TCR was sampled from an adult with an advanced solid tumor such as melanoma, head and neck, liver or kidney cancer. CDR3 region: CAWMEGAFTYGYTF. CDR3 DNA: TGTGCCTGGATGGAAGGGGCCTTCACCTATGGCTACACCTTC.